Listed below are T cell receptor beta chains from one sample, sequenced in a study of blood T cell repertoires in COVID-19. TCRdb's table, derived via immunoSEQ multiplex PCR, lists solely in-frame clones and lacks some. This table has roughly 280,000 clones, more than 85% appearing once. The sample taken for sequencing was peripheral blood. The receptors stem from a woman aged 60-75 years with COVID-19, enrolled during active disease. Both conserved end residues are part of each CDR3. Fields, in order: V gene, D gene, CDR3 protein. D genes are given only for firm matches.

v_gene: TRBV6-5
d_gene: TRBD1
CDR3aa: CASRASGGRNQPQHF

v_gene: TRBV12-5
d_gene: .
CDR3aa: CASGLGSGLSGELFF

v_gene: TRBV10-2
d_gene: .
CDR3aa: CASSESKNRATNEKLFF

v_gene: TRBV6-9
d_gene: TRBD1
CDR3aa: CASCLTGGETQYF

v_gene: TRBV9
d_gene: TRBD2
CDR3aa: CASSVAPSGRALYEQYF

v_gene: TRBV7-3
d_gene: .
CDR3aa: CASSVLEATGELFF

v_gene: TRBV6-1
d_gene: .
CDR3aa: CASSEPPVETQYF

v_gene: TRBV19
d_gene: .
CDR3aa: CASSQGGRGTEAFF

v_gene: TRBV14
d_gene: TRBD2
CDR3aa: CASSRRTPGLASNEQFF

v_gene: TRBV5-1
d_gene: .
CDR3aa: CASSLSPGGRTEAFF

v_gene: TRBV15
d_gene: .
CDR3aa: CATSRGRRGDTEAFF

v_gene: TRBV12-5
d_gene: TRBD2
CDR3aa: CASGGVAGEQYF

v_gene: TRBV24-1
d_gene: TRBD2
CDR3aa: CATSASRSGRVNEQFF

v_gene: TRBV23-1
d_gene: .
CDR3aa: CASPILTGYEQYF

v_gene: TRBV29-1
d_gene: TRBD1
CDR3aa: CSVEAGGNTEAFF

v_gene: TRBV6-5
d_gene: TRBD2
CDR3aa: CASSRSGSNEQFF

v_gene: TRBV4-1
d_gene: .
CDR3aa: CASSHGGLRPYEQYF

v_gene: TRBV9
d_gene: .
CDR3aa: CASSEAWSEQFF

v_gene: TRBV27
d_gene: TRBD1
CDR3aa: CASSRDRIASTDTQYF

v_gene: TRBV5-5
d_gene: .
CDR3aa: CASSLSQGNTEAFF

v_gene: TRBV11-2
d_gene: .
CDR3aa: CASSRGRNTIYF

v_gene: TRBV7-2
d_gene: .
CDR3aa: CASSAQGSNAEKLFF

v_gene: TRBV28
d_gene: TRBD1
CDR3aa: CATKIPGQYTEAFF

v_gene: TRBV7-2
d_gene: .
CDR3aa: CASSRFRIGIRGNYGYTF

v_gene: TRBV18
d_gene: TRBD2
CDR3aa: CASSPTLPRAGGSTDTQYF

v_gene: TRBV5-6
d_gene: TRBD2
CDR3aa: CASSLRTSGVNEQFF

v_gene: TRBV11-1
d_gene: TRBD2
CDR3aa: CASSSGIIAGYNEQFF

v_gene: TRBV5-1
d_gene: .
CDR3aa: CASSLEAVDGTQYF

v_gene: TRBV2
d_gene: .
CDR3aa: CASSPSWTGELFF

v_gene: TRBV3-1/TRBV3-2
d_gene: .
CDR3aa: CASSQVPQIYGYTF

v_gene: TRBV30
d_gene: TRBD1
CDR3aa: CAWSVLGGQFEAFF

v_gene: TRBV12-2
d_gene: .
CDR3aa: CASRLAETGGAAQPQHF

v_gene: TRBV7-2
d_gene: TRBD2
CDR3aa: CASSLVERGSYNEQFF

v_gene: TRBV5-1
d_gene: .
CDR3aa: CASSSRESYEQYF

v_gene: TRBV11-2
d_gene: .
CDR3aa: CASSLGHTIYEQYF

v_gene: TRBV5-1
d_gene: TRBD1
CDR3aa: CASSPDRGAYGYTF

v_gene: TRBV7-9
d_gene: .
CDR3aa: CASSLVSYSGNTIYF

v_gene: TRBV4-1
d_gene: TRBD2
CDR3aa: CASSPSPPAGGVPGELFF

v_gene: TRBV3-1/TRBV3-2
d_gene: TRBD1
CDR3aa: CASSRDRASDEQFF

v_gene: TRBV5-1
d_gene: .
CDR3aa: CASSLGPVQTQYF

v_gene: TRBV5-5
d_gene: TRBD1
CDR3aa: CASSLVWTGGAQGTQYF

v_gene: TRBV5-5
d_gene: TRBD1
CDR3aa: CASSLRQGESPLHF